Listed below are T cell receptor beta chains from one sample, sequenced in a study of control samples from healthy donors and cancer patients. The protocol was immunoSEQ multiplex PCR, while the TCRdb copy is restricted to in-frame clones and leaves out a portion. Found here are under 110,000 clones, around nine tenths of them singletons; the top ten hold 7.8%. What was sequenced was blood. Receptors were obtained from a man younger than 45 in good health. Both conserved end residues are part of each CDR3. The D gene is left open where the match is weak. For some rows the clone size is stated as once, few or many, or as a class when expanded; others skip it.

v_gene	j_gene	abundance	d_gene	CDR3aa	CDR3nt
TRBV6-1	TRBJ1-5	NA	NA	CASSEGGFWPQHF	TGTGCCAGCAGTGAAGGCGGCTTTTGGCCCCAGCATTTT
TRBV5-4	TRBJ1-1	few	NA	CASSLTGKNTEAFF	TGTGCCAGCAGCTTAACAGGGAAGAACACTGAAGCTTTCTTT
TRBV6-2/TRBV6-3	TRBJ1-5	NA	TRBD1	CASSRQGSTGGNQPQHF	TGTGCCAGCAGTAGACAGGGGTCAACGGGAGGCAATCAGCCCCAGCATTTT
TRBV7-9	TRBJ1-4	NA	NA	CASSLVSGATNEKLFF	TGTGCCAGCAGCTTGGTCTCGGGAGCAACTAATGAAAAACTGTTTTTT
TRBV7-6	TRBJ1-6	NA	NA	CASSLEGARRNSPLHF	TGTGCCAGCAGCTTAGAAGGGGCCAGACGAAATTCACCCCTCCACTTT
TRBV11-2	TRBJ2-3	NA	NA	CASRVGGTQYF	TGTGCCAGCAGAGTAGGCGGAACGCAGTATTTT
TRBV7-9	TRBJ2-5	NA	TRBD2	CASTKIWLAGAQETQYF	TGTGCCAGCACCAAAATCTGGCTAGCGGGGGCCCAAGAGACCCAGTACTTC
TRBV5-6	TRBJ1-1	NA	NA	CASTPFTDGPNTEAFF	TGTGCCAGCACCCCATTTACCGACGGGCCGAACACTGAAGCTTTCTTT
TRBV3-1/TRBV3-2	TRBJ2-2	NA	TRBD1	CASKKLARGHTGELFF	TGTGCCAGCAAAAAATTAGCCAGGGGGCATACCGGGGAGCTGTTTTTT
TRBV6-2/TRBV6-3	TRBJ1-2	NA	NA	CASSPRGLGGYTF	TGTGCCAGCAGTCCCCGGGGGCTTGGTGGCTACACCTTC
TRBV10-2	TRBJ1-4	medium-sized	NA	CASTGHLNEKLFF	TGCGCCAGCACGGGACACCTAAATGAAAAACTGTTTTTT
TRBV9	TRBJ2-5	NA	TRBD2	CASSVTTPGGLAGRETQYF	TGTGCCAGCAGCGTAACGACTCCGGGGGGACTAGCGGGGCGGGAGACCCAGTACTTC
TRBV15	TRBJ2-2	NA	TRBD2	CATSREARASGRPGELFF	TGTGCCACCAGCAGAGAAGCGCGGGCTAGCGGCCGACCCGGGGAGCTGTTTTTT
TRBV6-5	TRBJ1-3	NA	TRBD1	CASSYGTGRVNTIYF	TGTGCCAGCAGTTATGGGACAGGTAGAGTGAACACCATATATTTT
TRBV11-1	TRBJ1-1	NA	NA	CASSLEGAENTEAFF	TGTGCCAGCAGCTTAGAAGGGGCAGAGAACACTGAAGCTTTCTTT
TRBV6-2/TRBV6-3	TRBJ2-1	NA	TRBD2	CASSFRTSGVNEQFF	TGTGCCAGCAGTTTTCGGACTAGCGGGGTCAATGAGCAGTTCTTC
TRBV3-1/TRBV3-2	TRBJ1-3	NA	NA	CASSQRGTGNTIYF	TGTGCCAGCAGCCAACGGGGGACTGGAAACACCATATATTTT
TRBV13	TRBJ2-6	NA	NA	CASSLEVSGANVLTF	TGTGCCAGCAGCTTAGAAGTCTCTGGGGCCAACGTCCTGACTTTC
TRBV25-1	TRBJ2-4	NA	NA	CASSEYRQGKNIQYF	TGTGCCAGCAGTGAATACAGGCAGGGAAAAAACATTCAGTACTTC
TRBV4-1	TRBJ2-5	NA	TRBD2	CASSQEERGGQETQYF	TGCGCCAGCAGCCAAGAGGAGCGGGGGGGCCAAGAGACCCAGTACTTC
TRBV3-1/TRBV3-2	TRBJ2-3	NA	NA	CASSQGRFSTDTQYF	TGTGCCAGCAGCCAAGGCAGGTTTAGCACAGATACGCAGTATTTT
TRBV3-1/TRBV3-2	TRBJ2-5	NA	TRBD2	CASSQDASGSGTQYF	TGTGCCAGCAGCCAAGATGCTAGCGGGTCAGGAACCCAGTACTTC
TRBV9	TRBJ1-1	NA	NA	CASSVGEDDEAFF	TGTGCCAGCAGCGTAGGGGAAGACGATGAAGCTTTCTTT
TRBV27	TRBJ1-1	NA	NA	CASSRRQMNTEAFF	TGTGCCAGCAGTCGGCGACAGATGAACACTGAAGCTTTCTTT
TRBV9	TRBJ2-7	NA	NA	CASSVGPKRADYEQYF	TGTGCCAGCAGCGTAGGCCCTAAGCGGGCGGACTACGAGCAGTACTTC
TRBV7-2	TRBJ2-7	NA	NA	CASSRWSNEQYF	TGTGCCAGCAGCCGGTGGTCCAACGAGCAGTACTTC
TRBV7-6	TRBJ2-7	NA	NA	CASSLARWGIRSYEQYF	TGTGCCAGCAGCTTAGCGCGGTGGGGGATTAGATCCTACGAGCAGTACTTC
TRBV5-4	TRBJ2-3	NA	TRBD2	CASSLASGLDTQYF	TGTGCCAGCAGCTTGGCTAGCGGGTTAGATACGCAGTATTTT
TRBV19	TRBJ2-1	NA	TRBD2	CASSRTVSSSGGANEQFF	TGTGCCAGTAGTAGGACTGTCTCGTCTAGCGGGGGGGCAAATGAGCAGTTCTTC
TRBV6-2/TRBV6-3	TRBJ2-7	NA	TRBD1	CASSYPGQGAYEQYF	TGTGCCAGCAGTTATCCGGGACAGGGAGCCTACGAGCAGTACTTC
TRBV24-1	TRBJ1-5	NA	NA	CATSPGGQPQHF	TGTGCCACCAGTCCGGGGGGACAGCCCCAGCATTTT
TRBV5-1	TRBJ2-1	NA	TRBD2	CASSLAVVGRVSSYNEQFF	TGCGCCAGCAGCTTGGCCGTCGTCGGGAGGGTTAGCTCCTACAATGAGCAGTTCTTC
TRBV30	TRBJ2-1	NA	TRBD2	CAWTLAGVNEQFF	TGTGCCTGGACCTTAGCGGGGGTCAATGAGCAGTTCTTC
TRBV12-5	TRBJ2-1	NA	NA	CASGIGGLAQNEQFF	TGTGCTAGTGGAATAGGGGGACTGGCCCAGAATGAGCAGTTCTTC
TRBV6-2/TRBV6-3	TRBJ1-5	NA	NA	CASSDGGLRTENSNQPQHF	TGTGCCAGCAGTGACGGGGGCCTAAGGACAGAAAATAGCAATCAGCCCCAGCATTTT
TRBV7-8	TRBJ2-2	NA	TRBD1	CASRRSGTGYGELFF	TGTGCCAGCAGACGGTCCGGGACAGGGTACGGGGAGCTGTTTTTT
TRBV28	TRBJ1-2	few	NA	CASSSGSGNYGYTF	TGTGCCAGCAGTAGTGGGAGCGGTAACTATGGCTACACCTTC
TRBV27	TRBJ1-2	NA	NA	CASSPGGGSSIYGYTF	TGTGCCAGCAGTCCGGGTGGGGGCAGTTCCATCTATGGCTACACCTTC
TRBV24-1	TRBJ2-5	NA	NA	CATSDPGTQETQYF	TGTGCCACCAGTGACCCCGGGACACAAGAGACCCAGTACTTC
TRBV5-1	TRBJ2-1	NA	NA	CASRGILSNEQFF	TGCGCCAGCAGGGGTATTCTCTCCAATGAGCAGTTCTTC
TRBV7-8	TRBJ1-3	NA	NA	CASSREAASSGNTIYF	TGTGCCAGCAGCCGAGAGGCCGCGAGCTCTGGAAACACCATATATTTT